These 30 T cell receptor beta chains were all obtained from the same sample, sequenced in a study of blood T cells in healthy people across ages (dated by TCRdb to about 2015). The library was obtained by 5' RACE. These reads were obtained on an Illumina HiSeq 2500. A second about 7 to 11 cycle PCR used a sample-barcoded 5' primer and a J-beta primer mix. The raw public data were reprocessed by TCRdb itself: fastp quality trimming at Q25, MiXCR clonotype calling, in-frame beta chains only. Merged by CDR3 protein, the rows form single entries marked with the most common genes and DNA. For this sample there are around 990,000 distinct CDR3 sequences; roughly a quarter appear just once. Approximately 0.7% of the sample is taken by the ten largest. The sample was also reused in another study, on T cells of mothers and their children.

Sample: blood. Receptors originate from a girl aged 2 to 10 in good health.

Many counts were recorded for this clonotype. V usage is TRBV27 and J usage is TRBJ2-6; D gene uncertain. CDR1 is MNHEY, CDR2 SMNVEV, per germline (reference sequence). The germline V and J ends were trimmed by 3 bases and 3 bases, with 3 bases remaining between them. The CDR3 covers 13 residues. The CDR3 sequence: CASSFDGANVLTF. Written as DNA, the CDR3 is TGTGCCAGCAGTTTTGATGGGGCCAACGTCCTGACTTTC.

This clonotype was seen more than once but under ten times. The V and J genes are TRBV28 and TRBJ1-5, with D unclear. This CDR3 region has 12 residues. V lost 10 bases and J lost 4, with 11 bases in between. Germline values: CDR1 MDHEN, CDR2 SYDVKM. The CDR3 DNA is TGTGCCATCACGTCAGGTAATCAGCCCCAGCATTTT. Its translation is CAITSGNQPQHF.

This clonotype was recorded a few times. The gene calls are TRBV20-1 and TRBJ2-2; 8 nucleotides align to TRBD2. V gave up 0 bases and J gave up 2 bases; unmatched junction bases: 5. Per germline, CDR1 DFQATT and CDR2 SNEGSKA (reference sequence). CDR3 size: 16 residues. Written as DNA, the CDR3 is TGCAGTGCTAGAGATGGCAGCGGGAGTAACACCGGGGAGCTGTTTTTT. This codes for CSARDGSGSNTGELFF.

Concerning this clonotype: The junction departs from the called germline gene at one end, perhaps through a read error. V and J are TRBV20-1 and TRBJ2-1, with TRBD2 as a possible D gene (6 bases). The DNA end lines up better with TRBJ2-5; the J call may be wrong. The CDR3 consists of 15 residues. Germline lookup yields CDR1 DFQATT and CDR2 SNEGSKA (reference sequence). This CDR3 is CSTRKPGLPQETQYF. The CDR3 DNA reads TGCAGTACTAGAAAACCGGGACTCCCACAAGAGACCCAGTACTTC.

In its sample, this clonotype was seen a few times. The rearrangement uses TRBV4-3 and TRBJ2-5; D call uncertain. With the DNA end fitting TRBJ2-1 better, the J assignment may be wrong. Per germline, CDR1 LGHNA and CDR2 YSLEER. There are 13 residues in the CDR3. As DNA, the CDR3 is TGCGCCAGCAGCCGAACCGTGTCGGATGAGCAGTTCTTC. Encoded protein: CASSRTVSDEQFF.

The chain employs TRBV18 and TRBJ2-5; 11 bases align to TRBD1. The closer fit of TRBJ2-7 to the DNA end suggests the J call may be wrong. Germline CDR1 reads KGHSH; CDR2 reads LQKENI. The CDR3 totals 16 residues. The CDR3 DNA reads as TGTGCCAGCTCACCACCTCAGGGACAGGGGGGCTACGAGCAGTACTTC. It codes for CASSPPQGQGGYEQYF.

There are a few counts of this clonotype. The chain recombines TRBV7-6 with TRBJ2-3; TRBD2 agrees at 11 bases. V was pared by 4 bases and J by 5 bases, with 17 bases of the junction left unmatched. Germline values: CDR1 SGHVS, CDR2 FNYEAQ. CDR3 length equals 19 residues. The CDR3 DNA sequence: TGTGCCAGCAGCTCATCCAGGGGCAGACTAGCGGGGCTGGGAGATACGCAGTATTTT. Amino acids: CASSSSRGRLAGLGDTQYF.

This chain connects TRBV3-1 to TRBJ1-6; perhaps TRBD1 as D (5 bases). The CDR3 runs to 14 residues. V dropped 2 bases and J dropped 9 bases, with 11 bases sitting between them. The V gene's germline CDR1 is LGHDT and CDR2 YNNKEL (reference sequence). In DNA, the CDR3 is TGTGCCAGCAGCCAAACGGGGGGAGGTTCACCCCTCCACTTT. It translates to CASSQTGGGSPLHF.

The V and J genes are TRBV10-2 and TRBJ2-5, with 9 nucleotides matching TRBD2. After removal of 7 bases from V and 4 bases from J, the junction contained 7 bases not matched to a gene. CDR1 is WSHSY and CDR2 is SAAADI in the germline V gene. This CDR3 region has 14 residues. The CDR3 loop reads CASTPARGGETQYF. The CDR3 coding sequence is TGCGCCAGCACCCCAGCGCGGGGGGGAGAGACCCAGTACTTC.

The rearrangement uses TRBV29-1 and TRBJ2-5, with D possibly being TRBD2 (6 bases). The J call may be mistaken, given a closer DNA end match to TRBJ2-7. This CDR3 contains 14 residues. Germline V gene data show CDR1 as SQVTM and CDR2 as ANQGSEA. CDR3 sequence (DNA): TGCAGCGTTGGTGAGGGACTTGGGACCTACGAGCAGTACTTC. It codes for CSVGEGLGTYEQYF.

This clonotype was recorded a few times. The CDR3 coding sequence is TGCAGCGTTGGTGGTAACGAAGAAAAACTGTTTTTT. It specifies CSVGGNEEKLFF. The chain recombines TRBV29-1 with TRBJ1-4; unclear D gene. The germline V gene has CDR1 SQVTM and CDR2 ANQGSEA. This CDR3 contains 12 residues. Trimming cost V 4 bases and J 8 bases, with 11 bases left between them.

The chain combines TRBV6-5 with TRBJ2-3, with 10 positions matching TRBD2. There are 19 residues in the CDR3. The ends lost 0 bases at V and 0 bases at J; junction bases unmatched: 9. The germline V gene has CDR1 MNHEY and CDR2 SVGAGI. The chain's CDR3 is CASSYSRLAGDLSTDTQYF. The CDR3, as DNA: TGTGCCAGCAGTTACTCTCGGCTAGCGGGAGACCTTAGCACAGATACGCAGTATTTT.

V and J are TRBV20-1 and TRBJ2-1; the match to TRBD2 covers 13 bases. After removal of 1 base from V and 0 bases from J, the junction contained 9 bases not matched to a gene. The CDR3 runs to 19 residues. Germline loops: CDR1 DFQATT, CDR2 SNEGSKA (reference sequence). CDR3 coding DNA: TGCAGTGCTAGAGTGGGGACTAGCGGGGAGTGGGGCTCCTACAATGAGCAGTTCTTC. Protein sequence: CSARVGTSGEWGSYNEQFF.

The chain has TRBV5-1 and TRBJ2-1; 9 nucleotides match TRBD1. Germline V gene data show CDR1 as SGHRS and CDR2 as YFSETQ. This CDR3 is built from 12 residues. Unmatched junction bases numbered 0, after V lost 5 bases and J lost 6 bases. The CDR3 region has the DNA TGCGCCAGCAGGGACAGGGGCAATGAGCAGTTCTTC. Residues: CASRDRGNEQFF.

This clonotype was observed a few times. This chain uses TRBV12-3 or TRBV12-4 with TRBJ2-5; D is undetermined. The ends were cut back, 1 base at V and 5 bases at J, with 11 bases in the middle. The CDR3 loop spans 14 amino acids. The CDR3 sequence: CASSLGVLGETQYF. The DNA of the CDR3 is TGTGCCAGCAGTTTAGGAGTGCTTGGCGAGACCCAGTACTTC.

This clonotype was seen only a few times. One end of the junction does not line up with germline, which may come from a read error. J is TRBJ1-1 and V is TRBV15; weak D call: TRBD1 (6 bases). Per the germline V gene, CDR1 is LNHNV and CDR2 is YYDKDF (reference sequence). CDR3 length: 14 residues. The CDR3 reads CAASRGDWTTEAFF. The CDR3 bases are TGTGCCGCCAGCAGGGGAGACTGGACGACTGAAGCTTTCTTT. Complete variable domain (other parts from reference TRBV15 and TRBJ1-1): DAMVIQNPRYQVTQFGKPVTLSCSQTLNHNVMYWYQQKSSQAPKLLFHYYDKDFNNEADTPDNFQSRRPNTSFCFLDIRSPGLGDTAMYLCAASRGDWTTEAFFGQGTRLTVV.

The chain employs TRBV6-1 and TRBJ1-3; D ambiguous. V was shortened by 2 bases and J by 4 bases, with 6 bases between the two germline ends. Germline V gene sequence: CDR1 MNHNS, CDR2 SASEGT. CDR3 length: 13 residues. Here the CDR3 reads CASSERIGNTIYF. In DNA form, the CDR3 reads TGTGCCAGCAGTGAAAGGATCGGAAACACCATATATTTT.

This CDR3 is CSAPQSRIGSYNEQFF. Written as DNA, the CDR3 is TGCAGTGCCCCACAAAGCCGGATAGGGTCCTACAATGAGCAGTTCTTC. The V gene is TRBV20-1, the J gene TRBJ2-1; no reliable D call. CDR1 DFQATT and CDR2 SNEGSKA come from the germline V gene (reference sequence). V was pared by 6 bases and J by 1 base, with 19 bases between. There are 16 residues in the CDR3.

For the CDR3, the DNA is TGTGCCAGCAGCGTATCGGCCGACCTAAATGAAAAACTGTTTTTT. This codes for CASSVSADLNEKLFF. The chain couples TRBV9 to TRBJ1-4; D is unclear. Between the trimmed V and J ends, which lost 1 base and 5 bases, there was a span of 12 bases. This CDR3 has 15 amino acids. Germline CDR1 is SGDLS and CDR2 is YYNGEE.

The J gene is TRBJ2-2, the V gene TRBV4-1; 7 nucleotides agree with TRBD1. CDR1 and CDR2 from the germline V gene are MGHRA and YSYEKL. The trim removed 0 bases at V and 4 bases at J, leaving 8 bases unmatched. The CDR3 totals 17 residues. The DNA of the CDR3 is TGCGCCAGCAGCCAAGATAGGGACAGCCTTACCACCGGGGAGCTGTTTTTT. Residues: CASSQDRDSLTTGELFF.

There are a few counts of this clonotype. The chain recombines TRBV29-1 with TRBJ1-2; TRBD1 aligns across 7 bases. V gave up 7 bases and J gave up 9 bases; unmatched junction bases: 14. The CDR3 is 13 residues long. CDR1 is SQVTM, CDR2 ANQGSEA, per germline. The CDR3 loop is CSAWTGLLLRYTF. As DNA, the CDR3 is TGCAGCGCTTGGACAGGCTTACTTCTTCGCTACACCTTC.

In nucleotides, the CDR3 is TGTGCCAGCAGCTTAGCGCACGGGGGTGGTTTAGGGCAGTTCTTC. It translates to CASSLAHGGGLGQFF. The chain links TRBV7-9 to TRBJ2-5, with a possible D match to TRBD2 (6 bases). The end of the DNA fits TRBJ2-1 better, so the J call may be wrong. CDR1 is SEHNR and CDR2 is FQNEAQ in the germline V gene (reference sequence). The CDR3 is 15 residues long.

The rearrangement joins TRBV12-3 or TRBV12-4 to TRBJ2-5; D gene ambiguous. CDR3 length equals 17 residues. V lost 3 bases and J 2 bases, leaving 19 bases between the germline ends. The CDR3 sequence: CASSFITVPTPQETQYF. CDR3 in DNA: TGTGCCAGCAGTTTTATTACCGTCCCGACCCCACAAGAGACCCAGTACTTC.

The rearrangement joins TRBV5-5 to TRBJ1-1; D is unresolved. This CDR3 has 13 amino acids. Trimming shortened V by 0 bases and J by 2 bases, and 5 bases separated the two germline ends. Per germline, CDR1 SGHKS and CDR2 YYEKEE (reference sequence). DNA of the CDR3: TGTGCCAGCAGCTTGGAGGACAACACTGAAGCTTTCTTT. It yields the protein CASSLEDNTEAFF.

The chain joins TRBV20-1 to TRBJ2-3, with 8 bases aligning to TRBD1. CDR1 DFQATT and CDR2 SNEGSKA come from the germline V gene (reference sequence). The V and J ends lost 2 bases and 2 bases, in that order; junction bases with no gene match: 6. CDR3 length: 15 amino acids. CDR3 in amino acids: CSARSGTGDTDTQYF. In nucleotides, the CDR3 is TGCAGTGCTAGATCCGGGACAGGCGACACAGATACGCAGTATTTT.

Only a few counts were recorded for this clonotype. The rearrangement links TRBV20-1 to TRBJ2-1; 11 nucleotides agree with TRBD2. V gave up 5 bases and J gave up 6 bases; unmatched junction bases: 9. The CDR3 totals 15 residues. The germline CDR1 and CDR2 sequences are DFQATT and SNEGSKA (reference sequence). CDR3 DNA: TGCAGTGCTCCCGTAGCGGGGGGGCCCCCCAATGAGCAGTTCTTC. Translation: CSAPVAGGPPNEQFF.

The rearrangement links TRBV7-9 to TRBJ2-7, with D tentatively TRBD2 (6 bases). The CDR3 has 15 residues. Germline V gene sequence: CDR1 SEHNR, CDR2 FQNEAQ (reference sequence). Trimming cost V 5 bases and J 4 bases, with 18 bases left between them. The CDR3 reads CASSPTGSGGYEQYF. CDR3 bases: TGTGCCAGCAGCCCGACTGGATCTGGAGGGTACGAGCAGTACTTC.

V gene TRBV12-3 or TRBV12-4 combines with J gene TRBJ2-5, with D unresolved. The ends were cut back, 5 bases at V and 11 bases at J, with 12 bases in the middle. The CDR3 is 11 amino acids. The CDR3 loop reads CASSPLVEQYF. In DNA form, the CDR3 reads TGTGCCAGCAGTCCCCTGGTAGAGCAGTACTTC.

The chain employs TRBV29-1 and TRBJ1-4; TRBD1 is a possible D gene (6 bases). Deletions cut 7 bases from V and 3 bases from J, with 21 bases between. Looked up from germline, CDR1 is SQVTM and CDR2 is ANQGSEA. The CDR3 spans 16 residues. CDR3 sequence: CSADSGGRASNEKLFF. The CDR3 DNA reads TGCAGCGCTGATTCGGGGGGCAGAGCGTCTAATGAAAAACTGTTTTTT.

This clonotype showed up just a few times. The chain couples TRBV2 to TRBJ2-5, with 7 bases fitting TRBD1. The CDR3 length is 15 residues. V was pared by 2 bases and J by 3 bases, with 6 bases of the junction left unmatched. The V gene's germline CDR1 is SNHLY and CDR2 FYNNEI. CDR3 protein: CASSEPDRTEETQYF. In DNA form, the CDR3 reads TGTGCCAGCAGTGAACCGGACAGGACAGAAGAGACCCAGTACTTC.